Listed below are T cell receptor beta chains from one sample, sequenced in a study of cytomegalovirus exposure and HLA in healthy donors. Assay: immunoSEQ multiplex PCR; the TCRdb copy retains only in-frame clones and omits some. The sample holds some 150,000 clones, more than 60% seen once. Source material: PBMCs. Every receptor here comes from a human donor in good health. CDR3s include the opening cysteine and the closing phenylalanine or tryptophan. The D gene is left open where the match is weak. Not all rows give a size; the values are once, few, many and, for expanded clones, a class.

cdr3_nt | cdr3_aa | j_call | d_call | v_call | clone_size
TGTGCCAGCAGCTTAGTGACTAGCGGGGACAATGAGCAGTTCTTC | CASSLVTSGDNEQFF | TRBJ2-1 | TRBD2 | TRBV13 | NA
TGTGCCAGCAGCTTGTTGGCAGGGATTAACTATGGCTACACCTTC | CASSLLAGINYGYTF | TRBJ1-2 | NA | TRBV5-4 | NA
TGTGCCATCCGGGCAGGGCTGGACTCTGGGGCCAACGTCCTGACTTTC | CAIRAGLDSGANVLTF | TRBJ2-6 | NA | TRBV15 | NA
TGTGCCAGCAGTTTGGGGACTAGCGGGGGAAATACGCAGTATTTT | CASSLGTSGGNTQYF | TRBJ2-3 | TRBD2 | TRBV27 | few
TGTGCCAGCAGTGGAGGACAGGGAGGAGAAAAACTGTTTTTT | CASSGGQGGEKLFF | TRBJ1-4 | TRBD1 | TRBV2 | few
TGTGCCAGCAGCAAAAGTGGGGACAGCTACTATAATTCACCCCTCCACTTT | CASSKSGDSYYNSPLHF | TRBJ1-6 | TRBD1 | TRBV9 | NA
TGTGCCAGCAGGGAGACAGGCTCCTACAATGAGCAGTTCTTC | CASRETGSYNEQFF | TRBJ2-1 | NA | TRBV6-5 | once
TGTGCCAGCAGCACCAGTGTTCAGAACACTGAAGCTTTCTTT | CASSTSVQNTEAFF | TRBJ1-1 | NA | TRBV7-9 | NA
TGCAGCGTTGACCTTTACAGGGGCAATGAGCAGTTCTTC | CSVDLYRGNEQFF | TRBJ2-1 | TRBD1 | TRBV29-1 | NA
TGTGCCAGCAGCGAGGACAGTCCCAACACCGGGGAGCTGTTTTTT | CASSEDSPNTGELFF | TRBJ2-2 | NA | TRBV2 | few
TGCAGTCCTGCGGGGCTGGGGGGCTACACCTTC | CSPAGLGGYTF | TRBJ1-2 | NA | TRBV20-1 | few
TGTGCCAGCTTCTCACCGGGAAACACTGAAGCTTTCTTT | CASFSPGNTEAFF | TRBJ1-1 | NA | TRBV25-1 | NA
TGTGCCAGCAGCCCTCCTTTGGCGGGGGGGCTGAGGCAGTATTTT | CASSPPLAGGLRQYF | TRBJ2-3 | TRBD2 | TRBV7-9 | NA
TGTGCCAGCAGTGGAGGGACAGGGAACACTGAAGCTTTCTTT | CASSGGTGNTEAFF | TRBJ1-1 | TRBD1 | TRBV2 | NA
TGTGCCAGCAGCTTGACAGGCGCTAACTATGGCTACACCTTC | CASSLTGANYGYTF | TRBJ1-2 | NA | TRBV5-6 | NA
TGTGCCAGCAGTGGACGGGGGGCGGGCACAGATACGCAGTATTTT | CASSGRGAGTDTQYF | TRBJ2-3 | NA | TRBV2 | NA
TGTGCTAGCAGCTTAGTCGGGACTAGAGAAGAGACCCAGTACTTC | CASSLVGTREETQYF | TRBJ2-5 | TRBD2 | TRBV7-7 | NA
TGCGCCAGCAGGTGGTCAGGGGGTGGCGGCACTGAAGCTTTCTTT | CASRWSGGGGTEAFF | TRBJ1-1 | TRBD1 | TRBV5-1 | NA
TGTGCCAGCAGGGCTGACTCGAGCTCCTACAATGAGCAGTTCTTC | CASRADSSSYNEQFF | TRBJ2-1 | NA | TRBV2 | NA
TGTGCCAGCAGCCAATCGCGACAGGGTGGGGCACCCCTCCACTTT | CASSQSRQGGAPLHF | TRBJ1-6 | TRBD1 | TRBV16 | few
TGTGCCATCAGGGATAGCGGGGGGGAAGAGACCCAGTACTTC | CAIRDSGGEETQYF | TRBJ2-5 | TRBD2 | TRBV10-3 | few
TGTGCCAGCAGCTCCCCGGGACAGGGCTATAATTCACCCCTCCACTTT | CASSSPGQGYNSPLHF | TRBJ1-6 | TRBD1 | TRBV5-4 | NA
TGTGCCAGCAGGGAGCCGGGGGGAACAGCCCAGCATTTT | CASREPGGTAQHF | TRBJ1-5 | NA | TRBV6-5 | NA
TGTGCCAGCAGCGTAGAGGGCGGGGAGACCCAGTACTTC | CASSVEGGETQYF | TRBJ2-5 | NA | TRBV9 | NA
TGTGCCAGCAGCGAGGACAGGAGCTCCTACGAGCAGTACTTC | CASSEDRSSYEQYF | TRBJ2-7 | TRBD1 | TRBV9 | NA
TGTGCCAGCAGTTACGAACGGGGGACGACCTACGAGCAGTACTTC | CASSYERGTTYEQYF | TRBJ2-7 | NA | TRBV6-5 | NA
TGTGCCAGCAGCGATTTTTTGAGGGACAGGCTCTATGGCTACACCTTC | CASSDFLRDRLYGYTF | TRBJ1-2 | TRBD1 | TRBV7-2 | NA
TGTGCCAGCAGCTTAAATCCAGGGGCGGAGACCCAGTACTTC | CASSLNPGAETQYF | TRBJ2-5 | NA | TRBV7-3 | NA
TGTGCCAGCAGCGCCGGTCAGGGGTTACGTGAAGCTTTCTTT | CASSAGQGLREAFF | TRBJ1-1 | NA | TRBV11-3 | NA
TGTGCCAGCAGTCTAACGGTGGGGCGCGATTCACCCCTCCACTTT | CASSLTVGRDSPLHF | TRBJ1-6 | NA | TRBV27 | NA
TGCGCCAGCAGCCAAGTCGGGACTAGCGAGATCAATGAGCAGTTCTTC | CASSQVGTSEINEQFF | TRBJ2-1 | TRBD2 | TRBV4-1 | many
TGTGCTAGTGGTCTTATCCATACAGGGAATGCGTACGAGCAGTACTTC | CASGLIHTGNAYEQYF | TRBJ2-7 | NA | TRBV12-5 | few
TGTGCCAGTAGTCTCGGACAGGGGATTTCACCCCTCCACTTT | CASSLGQGISPLHF | TRBJ1-6 | TRBD1 | TRBV19 | NA
TGTGCCAGCAGCCCGACTAGCGGGGCGAGCTCCTACGAGCAGTACTTC | CASSPTSGASSYEQYF | TRBJ2-7 | TRBD2 | TRBV7-9 | NA
TGTGCCAGCAGGCTGGGGGCATCTAATTCACCCCTCCACTTT | CASRLGASNSPLHF | TRBJ1-6 | NA | TRBV6-5 | NA
TGTGCCTGGAGTAGAATCTCGGGCGGGGTAAATTCACCCCTCCACTTT | CAWSRISGGVNSPLHF | TRBJ1-6 | NA | TRBV30 | NA
TGCAGCGTTGGTTATGGCAATCAGCCCCAGCATTTT | CSVGYGNQPQHF | TRBJ1-5 | NA | TRBV29-1 | NA
TGCAGCGTTCGCCGACAGGGTAATACTGAAGCTTTCTTT | CSVRRQGNTEAFF | TRBJ1-1 | TRBD1 | TRBV29-1 | few
TGTGCCAGCAGTACCGGACTTTTCACCGGGGAGCTGTTTTTT | CASSTGLFTGELFF | TRBJ2-2 | NA | TRBV6-4 | NA
TGTGCCAGCTCACCAGGCAGGCCGTTCGGCACAGATACGCAGTATTTT | CASSPGRPFGTDTQYF | TRBJ2-3 | NA | TRBV18 | NA
TGTGCCAGCAGCGCGCCGGGACAGAGGGCGCGGGAGCAGTACTTC | CASSAPGQRAREQYF | TRBJ2-7 | TRBD1 | TRBV7-9 | NA
TGTGCCAGCAGTTATCGGCAGGGGGGCGAGCAGTACTTC | CASSYRQGGEQYF | TRBJ2-7 | NA | TRBV6-1 | few
TGTGCCAGCAGCGTAGGGGGCGGGGGCACAGATACGCAGTATTTT | CASSVGGGGTDTQYF | TRBJ2-3 | NA | TRBV9 | NA
TGTGCCAGCAGTGACGAGGGGGCCCGATACAATGAGCAGTTCTTC | CASSDEGARYNEQFF | TRBJ2-1 | TRBD1 | TRBV6-4 | NA
TGCAGTGCACAGGACAGGGCTGAAGCTTTCTTT | CSAQDRAEAFF | TRBJ1-1 | TRBD1 | TRBV20-1 | once
TGTGCCAGCAGTGTATCAGGGGTGAACACCGGGGAGCTGTTTTTT | CASSVSGVNTGELFF | TRBJ2-2 | NA | TRBV6-1 | NA
TGTGCCAGTAGTAAAGCGATCCTGGGCAGGGGGCGGGAGCGTGAGCAGTACTTC | CASSKAILGRGREREQYF | TRBJ2-7 | NA | TRBV19 | few
TGTGCCAGCAGTCCCGGTGGATCGGGGGAGACCCAGTACTTC | CASSPGGSGETQYF | TRBJ2-5 | NA | TRBV5-4 | NA
TGTGCCAGCAGCTTCCCTGGCCGGGGCACTGAAGCTTTCTTT | CASSFPGRGTEAFF | TRBJ1-1 | NA | TRBV5-4 | NA
TGCGCCAGCAGCCGGGGTCCCCACAATGAGCAGTTCTTC | CASSRGPHNEQFF | TRBJ2-1 | NA | TRBV5-1 | NA
TGTGCCAGTAGTATTTATCGGCGGGGGGAAAAACTGTTTTTT | CASSIYRRGEKLFF | TRBJ1-4 | NA | TRBV19 | few
TGCGCCAGCAGCCAAGGACAGGGGTTCGAGAGCTATGGCTACACCTTC | CASSQGQGFESYGYTF | TRBJ1-2 | TRBD1 | TRBV4-3 | NA
TGTGCCAGCAGCCGGACAGGGGGGAACACTGAAGCTTTCTTT | CASSRTGGNTEAFF | TRBJ1-1 | TRBD1 | TRBV6-5 | NA